A single sample is the source of the 14 T cell receptor beta chains below, sequenced in a study of shared clonotypes between healthy human individuals. Using immunoSEQ multiplex PCR, the repertoire was profiled, and TCRdb retains in-frame clones only, with some absent. The sample holds millions of clones, 85% to 95% seen once. What was sequenced was naive CD4+ T cells from PBMCs. The subset was: CD45RA+ positively selected. The receptors originated from a man between 18 and 35 years old in good health. Some clones in this sample may be carry-over from other donors' samples.

This chain joins TRBV7-2 and TRBJ2-5, with D possibly TRBD1 on 5 matching bases. The CDR3 sequence is 15 residues long. CDR1 is SGHTA and CDR2 is FQGNSA in the germline V gene. V lost 5 bases and J lost 5, with 18 bases in between. In nucleotides, the CDR3 is TGTGCCAGCAGCATTTCCAGGGTATTAGGGGAGACCCAGTACTTC. It encodes CASSISRVLGETQYF.

This clone was found a few times. This chain links TRBV7-9 with TRBJ1-2, with TRBD1 matching over 10 bases. CDR3 length: 14 residues. The germline gives CDR1 SEHNR, CDR2 FQNEAQ (reference sequence). V shed 5 bases and J 4 bases; nucleotides not matched to a gene: 4. The CDR3 DNA reads as TGTGCCAGCAGCCTGGACAGGGGGGCCTATGGCTACACCTTC. Translating it yields CASSLDRGAYGYTF.

This clone was picked up one time. The genes are TRBV28 and TRBJ1-2; D not certain. CDR3 length equals 13 residues. Germline CDR1 MDHEN, CDR2 SYDVKM. Between the trimmed V and J ends, which lost 3 bases and 8 bases, there was a span of 13 bases. Here the CDR3 reads CASSFRPRPGYTF. In DNA, the CDR3 is TGTGCCAGCAGTTTCCGTCCCCGGCCGGGCTACACCTTC.

The chain has TRBV5-1 and TRBJ2-7; possibly TRBD1 or TRBD2 for D (5 bases each). CDR3 length: 15 residues. The V gene's germline CDR1 is SGHRS and CDR2 YFSETQ. V lost 0 bases and J lost 5, with 15 bases in between. The CDR3 DNA sequence: TGCGCCAGCAGCTTGGTGGGACCCGGGTTCGACGAGCAGTACTTC. It is translated as CASSLVGPGFDEQYF.

The chain employs TRBV7-6 and TRBJ1-5, with unresolved D. The CDR3 is 14 residues long. Looked up from germline, CDR1 is SGHVS and CDR2 is FNYEAQ. V was clipped by 3 bases and J by 4 bases, with 10 bases between them. The CDR3 coding sequence is TGTGCCAGCAGCTTGGACGGCCTAAATCAGCCCCAGCATTTT. Translation gives CASSLDGLNQPQHF.

About this clone itself: The identical CDR3 is also encoded by other nucleotide sequences in the sample. The V and J genes are TRBV5-1 and TRBJ1-2, with unresolved D. Germline V gives CDR1 SGHRS, CDR2 YFSETQ. The germline V and J ends were trimmed by 5 bases and 0 bases, with 8 bases remaining between them. This CDR3 contains 13 residues. Here the CDR3 reads CASSLNSNYGYTF. In DNA form, the CDR3 reads TGCGCCAGCAGTCTCAATTCTAACTATGGCTACACCTTC.

The rearrangement joins TRBV29-1 to TRBJ1-5; D unresolved. The CDR3 totals 12 residues. Germline V gene data show CDR1 as SQVTM and CDR2 as ANQGSEA. The germline V and J ends were trimmed by 4 bases and 4 bases, with 8 bases remaining between them. CDR3 DNA sequence: TGCAGCGTTGGGGCAGAAAATCAGCCCCAGCATTTT. It encodes CSVGAENQPQHF.

The chain has TRBV5-1 and TRBJ1-1; D is uncertain. Germline loops: CDR1 SGHRS, CDR2 YFSETQ. V lost 1 base and J lost 1, with 8 bases in between. CDR3 length: 14 residues. The CDR3 protein is CASSLIQQNTEAFF. The DNA of the CDR3 is TGCGCCAGCAGCTTGATTCAGCAGAACACTGAAGCTTTCTTT.

The V gene is TRBV28, the J gene TRBJ2-5; D remains ambiguous. CDR3 length equals 14 residues. The germline V gene has CDR1 MDHEN and CDR2 SYDVKM. V shed 6 bases and J shed 5 bases, with 16 bases lying between them. CDR3 bases: TGTGCCAGCAGCAAAAGAGACAAATCTGAGACCCAGTACTTC. Amino acid sequence: CASSKRDKSETQYF. The full variable domain, rest sourced from reference TRBV28 and TRBJ2-5, is DVKVTQSSRYLVKRTGEKVFLECVQDMDHENMFWYRQDPGLGLRLIYFSYDVKMKEKGDIPEGYSVSREKKERFSLILESASTNQTSMYLCASSKRDKSETQYFGPGTRLLVL.

The V and J genes are TRBV10-3 and TRBJ1-1, with D perhaps matching TRBD1 (5 bases). V was shortened by 5 bases and J by 5 bases, with 12 bases between the two germline ends. CDR3 length: 13 amino acids. Germline lookup yields CDR1 ENHRY and CDR2 SYGVKD. The CDR3: CAISQGVRTEAFF. The CDR3 bases are TGTGCCATCAGTCAAGGGGTACGAACTGAAGCTTTCTTT.

The rearrangement joins TRBV6-5 to TRBJ1-4; TRBD1 matches 7 bases. The junction had 12 bases not matched to a gene; V was cut back by 6 bases and J by 8 bases. The length of the CDR3 is 15 residues. CDR1 and CDR2 from the germline V gene are MNHEY and SVGAGI. CDR3 in amino acids: CASRKGGRGYEKLFF. The DNA for the CDR3 is TGTGCCAGCAGGAAGGGTGGCAGGGGGTACGAAAAACTGTTTTTT.

As for this clone: This CDR3 is also generated by other DNA sequences in the sample. The chain combines TRBV28 with TRBJ2-3; 13 bases map to TRBD2. V lost 5 bases, J lost 4 bases, and 3 bases stayed unmatched. Germline-derived CDR1 and CDR2 are MDHEN and SYDVKM. This CDR3 region has 15 residues. The CDR3 is CASSPGLAGADTQYF. The CDR3 nucleotides are TGTGCCAGCAGTCCTGGACTAGCGGGAGCAGATACGCAGTATTTT. The full variable domain, rest sourced from reference TRBV28 and TRBJ2-3, is DVKVTQSSRYLVKRTGEKVFLECVQDMDHENMFWYRQDPGLGLRLIYFSYDVKMKEKGDIPEGYSVSREKKERFSLILESASTNQTSMYLCASSPGLAGADTQYFGPGTRLTVL.

This chain connects TRBV27 to TRBJ2-7; D is perhaps TRBD1 (6 bases). The CDR3 totals 14 residues. Trimming removed 5 bases from V and 1 base from J, with 12 bases in between. Germline V gene lookup returns CDR1 MNHEY and CDR2 SMNVEV (reference sequence). Written as DNA, the CDR3 is TGTGCCAGCAGTCGGAGGACAGTTTCCTACGAGCAGTACTTC. Its protein is CASSRRTVSYEQYF.

The chain uses TRBV6-1 and TRBJ1-2; D gene unclear. The CDR3 contains 13 residues. V was trimmed by 2 bases and J by 4 bases, leaving 8 bases between them. In germline, CDR1 is MNHNS, CDR2 SASEGT. The CDR3: CASSELQLYGYTF. For the CDR3, the DNA is TGTGCCAGCAGTGAACTTCAGCTCTATGGCTACACCTTC.